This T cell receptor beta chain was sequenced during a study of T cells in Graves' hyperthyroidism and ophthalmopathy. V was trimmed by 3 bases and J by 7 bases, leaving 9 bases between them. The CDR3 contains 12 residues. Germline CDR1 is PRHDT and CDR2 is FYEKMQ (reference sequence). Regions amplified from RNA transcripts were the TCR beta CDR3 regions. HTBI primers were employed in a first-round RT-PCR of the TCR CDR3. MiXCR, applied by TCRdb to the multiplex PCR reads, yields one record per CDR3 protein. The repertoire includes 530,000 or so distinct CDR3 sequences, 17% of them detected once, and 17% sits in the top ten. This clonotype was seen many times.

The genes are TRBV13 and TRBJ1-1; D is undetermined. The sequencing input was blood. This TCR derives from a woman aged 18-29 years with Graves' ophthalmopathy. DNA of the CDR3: TGTGCCAGCAGCTTGCTGGGTCTTGAAGCTTTCTTT. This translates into CASSLLGLEAFF.